These T cell receptor beta chains were read from a single sample in a study of T cells in narcolepsy. Method: immunoSEQ multiplex PCR; TCRdb's copy keeps in-frame clones and lacks some. The sample yields fewer than 25,000 clones, about 81% seen once. Sequencing used memory (CD45RA-) CD4+ T cells from blood. These receptor sequences come from a human donor in good health. The CDR3 runs from the conserved cysteine through the conserved F or W. A D gene is named only where the DNA matches it firmly. Not all rows give a size; the values are once, few, many and, for expanded clones, a class.

J gene: TRBJ1-2; D gene: NA; V gene: TRBV5-4; clone size: once; CDR3 protein: CASSFWSSNYGYTF; CDR3 DNA: TGTGCCAGCAGCTTTTGGTCATCTAACTATGGCTACACCTTC
J gene: TRBJ2-7; D gene: NA; V gene: TRBV5-1; clone size: NA; CDR3 protein: CASRTTGAGEQYF; CDR3 DNA: TGCGCCAGCCGGACGACGGGGGCCGGGGAGCAGTACTTC
J gene: TRBJ2-7; D gene: TRBD1; V gene: TRBV11-3; clone size: NA; CDR3 protein: CASSSTGQGTREQYF; CDR3 DNA: TGTGCCAGCAGCTCCACGGGACAGGGGACGAGGGAGCAGTACTTC
J gene: TRBJ1-6; D gene: TRBD1; V gene: TRBV19; clone size: once; CDR3 protein: CASRDRGSYNSPLHF; CDR3 DNA: TGTGCCAGTAGGGACAGGGGCTCCTATAATTCACCCCTCCACTTT
J gene: TRBJ2-2; D gene: NA; V gene: TRBV7-2; clone size: NA; CDR3 protein: CASSPDINPNTGELFF; CDR3 DNA: TGTGCCAGCAGCCCGGACATTAATCCGAACACCGGGGAGCTGTTTTTT
J gene: TRBJ1-6; D gene: NA; V gene: TRBV6-1; clone size: NA; CDR3 protein: CASSGGSRQYNSPLHF; CDR3 DNA: TGTGCCAGCAGTGGGGGGTCAAGACAGTATAATTCACCCCTCCACTTT
J gene: TRBJ2-7; D gene: TRBD1; V gene: TRBV27; clone size: NA; CDR3 protein: CASRLTGGHEQYF; CDR3 DNA: TGTGCCAGCAGACTGACAGGGGGCCACGAGCAGTACTTC
J gene: TRBJ1-2; D gene: NA; V gene: TRBV30; clone size: once; CDR3 protein: CAWRLRGRPKGNYGYTF; CDR3 DNA: TGTGCCTGGAGGCTCCGGGGACGGCCTAAGGGTAACTATGGCTACACCTTC
J gene: TRBJ1-2; D gene: NA; V gene: TRBV6-5; clone size: NA; CDR3 protein: CASTLGGGHGYTF; CDR3 DNA: TGTGCCAGCACCTTAGGGGGGGGCCATGGCTACACCTTC
J gene: TRBJ1-2; D gene: TRBD1; V gene: TRBV5-4; clone size: NA; CDR3 protein: CASSPGQGASNYGYTF; CDR3 DNA: TGTGCCAGCAGCCCCGGACAGGGGGCCAGTAACTATGGCTACACCTTC
J gene: TRBJ2-1; D gene: NA; V gene: TRBV7-2; clone size: NA; CDR3 protein: CASSLGSANEQFF; CDR3 DNA: TGTGCCAGCAGCTTAGGTAGCGCAAATGAGCAGTTCTTC
J gene: TRBJ2-3; D gene: TRBD2; V gene: TRBV5-6; clone size: NA; CDR3 protein: CASSLGLAGDTDTQYF; CDR3 DNA: TGTGCCAGCAGCTTGGGACTAGCGGGGGACACAGATACGCAGTATTTT
J gene: TRBJ2-7; D gene: NA; V gene: TRBV9; clone size: once; CDR3 protein: CASSVNGFYEQYF; CDR3 DNA: TGTGCCAGCAGCGTAAACGGCTTTTACGAGCAGTACTTC
J gene: TRBJ2-7; D gene: NA; V gene: TRBV11-3; clone size: NA; CDR3 protein: CASSSGAINEQYF; CDR3 DNA: TGTGCCAGCAGCTCCGGGGCCATTAACGAGCAGTACTTC
J gene: TRBJ2-2; D gene: NA; V gene: TRBV6-5; clone size: NA; CDR3 protein: CASSYWDTGELFF; CDR3 DNA: TGTGCCAGCAGTTACTGGGACACCGGGGAGCTGTTTTTT
J gene: TRBJ2-7; D gene: TRBD1; V gene: TRBV11-3; clone size: NA; CDR3 protein: CASGNRGHDYEQYF; CDR3 DNA: TGTGCCAGCGGTAACAGGGGGCACGACTACGAGCAGTACTTC
J gene: TRBJ1-4; D gene: NA; V gene: TRBV6-1; clone size: NA; CDR3 protein: CASRPSGRGEKLFF; CDR3 DNA: TGTGCCAGCAGACCCAGTGGGCGTGGGGAAAAACTGTTTTTT
J gene: TRBJ2-3; D gene: NA; V gene: TRBV6-5; clone size: NA; CDR3 protein: CASSYSYSGADTQYF; CDR3 DNA: TGTGCCAGCAGTTACTCGTATTCAGGGGCAGATACGCAGTATTTT
J gene: TRBJ1-5; D gene: NA; V gene: TRBV14; clone size: few; CDR3 protein: CASSQITGLNQPQHF; CDR3 DNA: TGTGCCAGCAGCCAAATAACGGGGCTTAATCAGCCCCAGCATTTT
J gene: TRBJ1-1; D gene: NA; V gene: TRBV6-1; clone size: NA; CDR3 protein: CASRVGNTEAFF; CDR3 DNA: TGTGCCAGCAGGGTGGGGAACACTGAAGCTTTCTTT
J gene: TRBJ1-1; D gene: TRBD1; V gene: TRBV5-5; clone size: NA; CDR3 protein: CASSVGQGKAFF; CDR3 DNA: TGTGCCAGCAGCGTGGGACAGGGAAAAGCTTTCTTT
J gene: TRBJ2-1; D gene: TRBD2; V gene: TRBV5-1; clone size: few; CDR3 protein: CASSLLPAGGNEQFF; CDR3 DNA: TGCGCCAGCAGCTTGCTTCCAGCGGGGGGGAATGAGCAGTTCTTC
J gene: TRBJ1-6; D gene: TRBD1; V gene: TRBV7-9; clone size: few; CDR3 protein: CASSLEPTGVNSPLHF; CDR3 DNA: TGTGCCAGCAGCTTAGAACCAACAGGGGTAAATTCACCCCTCCACTTT
J gene: TRBJ2-1; D gene: NA; V gene: TRBV5-1; clone size: NA; CDR3 protein: CASSSQGAGEYNEQFF; CDR3 DNA: TGCGCCAGCAGCTCCCAGGGGGCGGGGGAATACAATGAGCAGTTCTTC
J gene: TRBJ2-7; D gene: NA; V gene: TRBV7-9; clone size: NA; CDR3 protein: CASSPGHLRAYEQYF; CDR3 DNA: TGTGCCAGCAGCCCCGGACATCTGAGAGCCTACGAGCAGTACTTC
J gene: TRBJ2-7; D gene: TRBD2; V gene: TRBV11-3; clone size: NA; CDR3 protein: CASSRSGVAYEQYF; CDR3 DNA: TGTGCCAGCAGTCGTAGCGGGGTAGCCTACGAGCAGTACTTC
J gene: TRBJ2-7; D gene: TRBD1; V gene: TRBV5-6; clone size: NA; CDR3 protein: CASSSPGQGPYEQYF; CDR3 DNA: TGTGCCAGCAGCTCCCCGGGACAGGGTCCATACGAGCAGTACTTC
J gene: TRBJ2-7; D gene: TRBD2; V gene: TRBV4-1; clone size: NA; CDR3 protein: CASSQPASGGYEQYF; CDR3 DNA: TGCGCCAGCAGCCAACCGGCTAGCGGGGGCTACGAGCAGTACTTC
J gene: TRBJ2-5; D gene: NA; V gene: TRBV5-1; clone size: NA; CDR3 protein: CASSLESETQYF; CDR3 DNA: TGCGCCAGCAGCTTGGAATCCGAGACCCAGTACTTC
J gene: TRBJ1-6; D gene: NA; V gene: TRBV4-1; clone size: NA; CDR3 protein: CASSPAGQKGSPLHF; CDR3 DNA: TGCGCCAGCAGCCCCGCGGGCCAAAAGGGTTCACCCCTCCACTTT
J gene: TRBJ1-5; D gene: NA; V gene: TRBV7-8; clone size: NA; CDR3 protein: CASSFEHGPQHF; CDR3 DNA: TGTGCCAGCAGCTTCGAACACGGGCCCCAGCATTTT
J gene: TRBJ2-7; D gene: TRBD2; V gene: TRBV4-3; clone size: once; CDR3 protein: CASSQGRGVSYEQYF; CDR3 DNA: TGCGCCAGCAGCCAAGGGCGGGGGGTATCCTACGAGCAGTACTTC
J gene: TRBJ2-1; D gene: NA; V gene: TRBV9; clone size: NA; CDR3 protein: CASSVNSPVRSSYNEQFF; CDR3 DNA: TGTGCCAGCAGCGTCAACTCCCCGGTCCGAAGCTCCTACAATGAGCAGTTCTTC
J gene: TRBJ2-7; D gene: TRBD1; V gene: TRBV11-2; clone size: NA; CDR3 protein: CASSLRQGPSSYEQYF; CDR3 DNA: TGTGCCAGCAGCCTCCGACAGGGGCCCAGCTCCTACGAGCAGTACTTC
J gene: TRBJ2-1; D gene: NA; V gene: TRBV5-1; clone size: once; CDR3 protein: CASTIRGLGLNNEQFF; CDR3 DNA: TGCGCCAGCACCATTCGAGGGTTAGGGCTAAACAATGAGCAGTTCTTC
J gene: TRBJ2-7; D gene: NA; V gene: TRBV19; clone size: medium-sized; CDR3 protein: CASGEQGMREQYF; CDR3 DNA: TGTGCCTCCGGAGAGCAGGGCATGAGAGAGCAGTACTTC
J gene: TRBJ2-7; D gene: TRBD1; V gene: TRBV5-6; clone size: NA; CDR3 protein: CASSLRTGDTYEQYF; CDR3 DNA: TGTGCCAGCAGCTTGCGGACAGGGGACACGTACGAGCAGTACTTC
J gene: TRBJ2-3; D gene: NA; V gene: TRBV5-6; clone size: NA; CDR3 protein: CASSLGGPVSTDTQYF; CDR3 DNA: TGTGCCAGCAGCTTGGGTGGTCCTGTTAGCACAGATACGCAGTATTTT
J gene: TRBJ1-1; D gene: NA; V gene: TRBV6-5; clone size: few; CDR3 protein: CASRRGGTEAFF; CDR3 DNA: TGTGCCAGCAGAAGGGGGGGCACTGAAGCTTTCTTT
J gene: TRBJ1-2; D gene: TRBD1; V gene: TRBV7-8; clone size: NA; CDR3 protein: CASSPSRGVDGYTF; CDR3 DNA: TGTGCCAGCAGCCCTAGCAGGGGGGTTGATGGCTACACCTTC
J gene: TRBJ2-3; D gene: TRBD2; V gene: TRBV5-1; clone size: few; CDR3 protein: CATRGSGGVTDTQYF; CDR3 DNA: TGCGCCACGCGGGGTAGCGGGGGGGTCACAGATACGCAGTATTTT
J gene: TRBJ2-1; D gene: TRBD1; V gene: TRBV5-5; clone size: NA; CDR3 protein: CASSYPGTGAAGGEQFF; CDR3 DNA: TGTGCCAGCAGCTACCCTGGGACAGGGGCGGCCGGGGGTGAGCAGTTCTTC
J gene: TRBJ2-5; D gene: NA; V gene: TRBV6-6; clone size: NA; CDR3 protein: CASRLPGQGETQYF; CDR3 DNA: TGTGCCAGCAGGCTACCGGGACAAGGAGAGACCCAGTACTTC
J gene: TRBJ2-6; D gene: TRBD1; V gene: TRBV6-1; clone size: NA; CDR3 protein: CASKTGSSGANVLTF; CDR3 DNA: TGTGCCAGCAAGACAGGGTCCTCTGGGGCCAACGTCCTGACTTTC
J gene: TRBJ2-7; D gene: NA; V gene: TRBV7-9; clone size: once; CDR3 protein: CASSFKDGAYEQYF; CDR3 DNA: TGTGCCAGCAGCTTTAAAGACGGAGCCTACGAGCAGTACTTC
J gene: TRBJ2-1; D gene: TRBD1; V gene: TRBV7-8; clone size: NA; CDR3 protein: CASRTRNSGQGDNEQFF; CDR3 DNA: TGTGCCAGCAGGACTAGGAATTCGGGACAGGGAGACAATGAGCAGTTCTTC
J gene: TRBJ2-7; D gene: NA; V gene: TRBV6-1; clone size: NA; CDR3 protein: CASSNGGLPYEQYF; CDR3 DNA: TGTGCCAGCAGTAACGGGGGGCTTCCCTACGAGCAGTACTTC
J gene: TRBJ1-6; D gene: TRBD1; V gene: TRBV19; clone size: NA; CDR3 protein: CASSPPGQGSSPLHF; CDR3 DNA: TGTGCCAGTAGTCCTCCCGGACAGGGGTCTTCACCCCTCCACTTT
J gene: TRBJ2-7; D gene: TRBD2; V gene: TRBV9; clone size: few; CDR3 protein: CASSLGLAGAEQYF; CDR3 DNA: TGTGCCAGCAGCCTCGGACTAGCGGGGGCCGAGCAGTACTTC
J gene: TRBJ2-7; D gene: NA; V gene: TRBV5-1; clone size: NA; CDR3 protein: CASSKGLSLYEQYF; CDR3 DNA: TGCGCCAGCAGTAAGGGACTTTCCCTCTACGAGCAGTACTTC
J gene: TRBJ2-5; D gene: NA; V gene: TRBV5-1; clone size: NA; CDR3 protein: CASGPTDYYGETQYF; CDR3 DNA: TGCGCCAGCGGACCGACAGACTACTACGGGGAGACCCAGTACTTC
J gene: TRBJ2-1; D gene: TRBD2; V gene: TRBV9; clone size: NA; CDR3 protein: CASSVAGGWNEQFF; CDR3 DNA: TGTGCCAGCAGCGTAGCGGGGGGTTGGAATGAGCAGTTCTTC
J gene: TRBJ2-5; D gene: NA; V gene: TRBV2; clone size: NA; CDR3 protein: CSEGRGLRETQYF; CDR3 DNA: TGCTCAGAGGGGCGGGGGCTGAGAGAGACCCAGTACTTC
J gene: TRBJ2-7; D gene: NA; V gene: TRBV5-1; clone size: NA; CDR3 protein: CASRARERYEQYF; CDR3 DNA: TGCGCCAGCAGGGCAAGGGAAAGATACGAGCAGTACTTC
J gene: TRBJ2-2; D gene: NA; V gene: TRBV5-6; clone size: NA; CDR3 protein: CASSLGRAAGELFF; CDR3 DNA: TGTGCCAGCAGCTTGGGGCGGGCCGCCGGGGAGCTGTTTTTT